The 28 T cell receptor beta chains in this list originate from one sample, sequenced in a study of blood T cells in healthy people across ages. Combining a sample-barcoded 5' primer with a J-beta primer mix, a second PCR ran for about 6 to 11 cycles. From the 5' RACE reads, TCRdb called clonotypes with MiXCR, one entry per CDR3 protein. The data hold 1.5 million or so distinct CDR3 sequences, with 42% observed a single time. Input material: blood. These TCRs come from a woman aged 18-35 years in good health.

The CDR3 protein is CASSLWTGGYNEQYF. In nucleotides, the CDR3 is TGTGCCAGCAGCCTCTGGACAGGGGGATACAATGAGCAGTACTTC. The rearrangement joins TRBV9 to TRBJ2-1, with 10 bases lining up with TRBD1. The J call could be wrong; TRBJ2-7 is a better fit for the DNA end. This CDR3 is built from 15 residues. Germline assignment: CDR1 SGDLS and CDR2 YYNGEE.

V is TRBV15 and J is TRBJ2-5; TRBD1 matches 7 bases. The DNA end lines up better with TRBJ2-7; the J call may be wrong. The CDR3 extends over 16 amino acids. Per the germline V gene, CDR1 is LNHNV and CDR2 is YYDKDF (reference sequence). The CDR3 reads CATSRGKGTAGIEQYF. CDR3 sequence (DNA): TGTGCCACCAGCAGAGGCAAAGGGACAGCTGGGATCGAGCAGTACTTC.

This chain links TRBV28 with TRBJ2-5; 8 positions match TRBD1. Germline V gene sequence: CDR1 MDHEN, CDR2 SYDVKM. V lost 10 bases, J lost 2 bases, and 12 bases stayed unmatched. The CDR3 is made up of 15 amino acids. CDR3 region: CATRGQALGQETQYF. The CDR3 nucleotides read TGTGCCACCCGGGGACAGGCGTTGGGTCAAGAGACCCAGTACTTC.

This clonotype occurred a few times. V is TRBV7-2 and J is TRBJ2-7; 8 bases fit TRBD1. V was clipped by 2 bases and J by 1 base; unmatched bases: 10. The CDR3 is 17 residues long. Per germline, CDR1 SGHTA and CDR2 FQGNSA. CDR3 bases: TGTGCCAGCAGCTTAATGCCCCGCGGGACAGGTTCCTACGAGCAGTACTTC. It yields the protein CASSLMPRGTGSYEQYF.

The chain joins TRBV7-2 to TRBJ1-5, with 7 positions matching TRBD1. Germline trimming cut 2 bases from V and 3 bases from J; bases unmatched to any gene: 4. From germline, CDR1 is SGHTA and CDR2 FQGNSA. The CDR3 has 15 amino acids. The CDR3 DNA reads as TGTGCCAGCAGCTTAAAAGGGGGCCCCAATCAGCCCCAGCATTTT. Protein product: CASSLKGGPNQPQHF.

This clonotype was detected a few times. The chain joins TRBV7-9 to TRBJ2-1; 10 positions match TRBD2. J gave up 2 bases and V 2 bases, and 3 bases lay outside the gene matches. Germline lookup yields CDR1 SEHNR and CDR2 FQNEAQ (reference sequence). The CDR3 is 16 amino acids. The CDR3 loop is CASSLWLAGAYNEQFF. The CDR3 DNA follows: TGTGCCAGCAGCTTATGGCTAGCGGGGGCCTACAATGAGCAGTTCTTC.

At least ten counts were recorded for this clonotype. This chain links TRBV12-3 or TRBV12-4 with TRBJ2-7, with TRBD1 as a possible D gene (6 bases). V was pared by 6 bases and J by 0 bases, with 15 bases between. This CDR3 region has 15 residues. The CDR3 protein is CASRPQGLLSYEQYF. In DNA, the CDR3 is TGTGCCAGCAGGCCACAGGGCTTACTCTCCTACGAGCAGTACTTC.

This clonotype showed up just a few times. CDR3 sequence reads: CASSLWDSTPQYF. Written as DNA, the CDR3 is TGTGCCAGCAGTTTATGGGACAGCACGCCTCAGTACTTC. This sequence joins TRBV12-3 or TRBV12-4 and TRBJ2-4; 7 nucleotides line up with TRBD1. This CDR3 contains 13 residues. V dropped 2 bases and J dropped 12; count of bases not matched to a gene: 7.

The chain recombines TRBV7-2 with TRBJ2-3; 9 positions match TRBD2. CDR3 length equals 14 residues. V lost 5 bases to trimming and J lost 6 bases; unmatched junction nucleotides: 6. Germline CDR1 is SGHTA and CDR2 is FQGNSA. The CDR3 region is CASSGGLASDTQYF. DNA of the CDR3: TGTGCCAGCAGCGGGGGACTAGCTAGCGATACGCAGTATTTT.

The chain couples TRBV28 to TRBJ2-7; TRBD2 agrees at 9 bases. V lost 3 bases and J lost 2; bases outside the gene matches: 14. Germline V gene sequence: CDR1 MDHEN, CDR2 SYDVKM. This CDR3 region has 18 residues. Here the CDR3 DNA reads TGTGCCAGCAGTTTGAGTCTTGCGGGAGGGCGTCGGACCTACGAGCAGTACTTC. It yields the protein CASSLSLAGGRRTYEQYF.

The chain links TRBV12-3 or TRBV12-4 to TRBJ2-7; 12 bases align to TRBD2. This CDR3 has 17 amino acids. Trimming removed 5 bases from V and 2 bases from J; junction bases left unmatched: 10. CDR3 coding DNA: TGTGCCAGCAGTCCACCGGGACTAGCGGGTCCCACCTACGAGCAGTACTTC. Its translation is CASSPPGLAGPTYEQYF.

The chain combines TRBV10-3 with TRBJ2-2, with D hard to call. This CDR3 spans 13 amino acids. Trimming stripped 6 bases from V and 3 bases from J, with 8 bases between. Germline V gene data show CDR1 as ENHRY and CDR2 as SYGVKD. CDR3 DNA: TGTGCCATCAGGGTTTTCGACACCGGGGAGCTGTTTTTT. Residues: CAIRVFDTGELFF.

This chain connects TRBV5-1 to TRBJ2-7; D perhaps matches TRBD2 (5 bases). The germline V gene encodes CDR1 SGHRS and CDR2 YFSETQ. The length of the CDR3 is 14 residues. V gave up 1 base and J gave up 7 bases, with 15 bases separating them. This CDR3 reads CASSLRPDYNEQYF. Here the CDR3 DNA reads TGCGCCAGCAGCTTGCGTCCAGACTACAATGAGCAGTACTTC.

This clonotype was found a few times. This chain links TRBV29-1 with TRBJ2-3; TRBD2 is a possible D gene (6 bases). The CDR3 sequence is 16 residues long. CDR1 and CDR2 from the germline V gene are SQVTM and ANQGSEA. V gave up 0 bases and J gave up 6 bases, with 19 bases separating them. The CDR3 protein is CSVEDSGTSEEDTQYF. CDR3 DNA sequence: TGCAGCGTTGAAGATTCGGGGACTTCCGAAGAGGATACGCAGTATTTT.

The V and J genes are TRBV29-1 and TRBJ2-2; 7 nucleotides align to TRBD2. V was clipped by 4 bases and J by 5 bases; unmatched bases: 7. This CDR3 contains 14 residues. The germline V gene encodes CDR1 SQVTM and CDR2 ANQGSEA. CDR3 nucleotide sequence: TGCAGCGTTGTCAGCGGGGCCAATACCGGGGAGCTGTTTTTT. It encodes CSVVSGANTGELFF.

The count of this clonotype is one. CDR3: CASNQDRAYEQYF. The CDR3 DNA sequence: TGTGCCAGCAACCAGGACAGGGCCTACGAGCAGTACTTC. This chain links TRBV2 with TRBJ2-5, with 8 bases identical to TRBD1. TRBJ2-7 explains the end of the DNA better; the J call may be wrong. Germline CDR1 SNHLY, CDR2 FYNNEI. This CDR3 spans 13 amino acids.

The genes are TRBV10-3 and TRBJ1-5; D is perhaps TRBD1 (5 bases). The germline CDR1 and CDR2 sequences are ENHRY and SYGVKD. The CDR3 is made up of 18 amino acids. With 2 bases removed from V and 4 bases from J, the gap between germline ends came to 21 bases. CDR3 protein: CAISEAISGTEQNQPQHF. DNA of the CDR3: TGTGCCATCAGTGAGGCGATATCGGGGACGGAGCAAAATCAGCCCCAGCATTTT.

The chain is built from TRBV3-1 and TRBJ2-7, with 8 bases matching TRBD2. This CDR3 is 16 amino acids long. Germline trimming cut 6 bases from V and 0 bases from J; bases unmatched to any gene: 10. Germline V gives CDR1 LGHDT, CDR2 YNNKEL (reference sequence). The CDR3 sequence is CASSPGLAAFSYEQYF. The CDR3 bases are TGTGCCAGCAGTCCCGGACTAGCAGCATTCTCCTACGAGCAGTACTTC.

J is TRBJ2-7 and V is TRBV20-1; no clear D. Per the germline V gene, CDR1 is DFQATT and CDR2 is SNEGSKA (reference sequence). V was cut by 0 bases and J by 7 bases, with 10 bases left in between. The CDR3 is made up of 12 amino acids. The CDR3 nucleotides are TGCAGTGCTAGAGATCCCCCCCTAGAGCAGTACTTC. It yields the protein CSARDPPLEQYF.

The chain has TRBV27 and TRBJ1-6; D uncertain. The CDR3 is made up of 16 amino acids. V lost 6 bases, J lost 0 bases, and 12 bases lay in between. Germline V CDR1 and CDR2: MNHEY, SMNVEV (reference sequence). CDR3 region: CASSPGLSSYNSPLHF. The CDR3, as DNA: TGTGCCAGCAGCCCAGGATTGAGCTCCTATAATTCACCCCTCCACTTT.

The genes are TRBV7-2 and TRBJ2-4; D gene uncertain. Trimming cost V 4 bases and J 7 bases, with 5 bases left between them. The CDR3 contains 11 residues. Per germline, CDR1 SGHTA and CDR2 FQGNSA. The CDR3 protein is CASSSSNIQYF. The CDR3 DNA reads as TGTGCCAGCAGCTCGTCGAACATTCAGTACTTC.

This clonotype was picked up a small number of times. The chain recombines TRBV6-2 or TRBV6-3 with TRBJ1-5, with 7 bases fitting TRBD1. Germline CDR1 is MNHEY and CDR2 is SVGEGT. CDR3 size: 14 residues. The V segment lost 5 bases and the J segment 7 bases; nucleotides outside the gene matches: 8. Written as DNA, the CDR3 is TGTGCCAGCAGTAGCAGGGACAGTAGGCAGCCCCAGCATTTT. This encodes CASSSRDSRQPQHF.

The chain links TRBV7-2 to TRBJ2-1; TRBD2 matches 12 bases. In germline, CDR1 is SGHTA, CDR2 FQGNSA. J lost 7 bases, V lost 6 bases, and 7 bases had no gene match. The CDR3 has 15 residues. Written as DNA, the CDR3 is TGTGCCAGCAGAAGGACTAGCGGGATGGGGAATGAGCAGTTCTTC. Translation: CASRRTSGMGNEQFF.

The CDR3 spells CSAREWGLTGGNYGYTF. CDR3 in DNA: TGCAGTGCTAGAGAGTGGGGGCTTACAGGGGGGAACTATGGCTACACCTTC. V and J are TRBV20-1 and TRBJ1-2; TRBD1 matches 8 bases. The V segment lost 0 bases and the J segment 2 bases; nucleotides outside the gene matches: 11. The germline V gene encodes CDR1 DFQATT and CDR2 SNEGSKA (reference sequence). The CDR3 contains 17 residues.

This clonotype was counted only a few times. The rearrangement uses TRBV5-1 and TRBJ1-2, with D unresolved. This CDR3 has 15 amino acids. In germline, CDR1 is SGHRS, CDR2 YFSETQ. V lost 0 bases and J 0 bases, leaving 9 bases between the germline ends. The CDR3 nucleotides read TGCGCCAGCAGCTTGGGGCTGGCGGCTAACTATGGCTACACCTTC. This sequence encodes CASSLGLAANYGYTF.

This clonotype was seen more than once but under ten times. The genes are TRBV25-1 and TRBJ1-1; the D is unclear. Germline CDR1 is MGHDK and CDR2 is SYGVNS. V lost 1 base and J lost 1, with 4 bases in between. This CDR3 region has 13 residues. The CDR3: CASSESGNTEAFF. CDR3 DNA: TGTGCCAGCAGTGAATCCGGGAACACTGAAGCTTTCTTT.

The CDR3 loop is CAISETGSSYEQYF. CDR3 DNA: TGTGCCATCAGTGAGACCGGGAGCTCCTACGAGCAGTACTTC. The chain has TRBV10-3 and TRBJ2-7; weak D call: TRBD2 (6 bases). This CDR3 contains 14 residues. Trimming shortened V by 2 bases and J by 0 bases, and 8 bases separated the two germline ends. Germline CDR1 and CDR2: ENHRY and SYGVKD.

This sequence joins TRBV7-9 and TRBJ2-3, with TRBD2 matching 9 bases. CDR1 and CDR2 (germline): SEHNR, FQNEAQ (reference sequence). V lost 6 bases to trimming and J lost 0 bases; unmatched junction nucleotides: 1. CDR3 length: 14 residues. CDR3 residues: CASRAGGSTDTQYF. In DNA, the CDR3 is TGTGCCAGCAGAGCGGGGGGTAGCACAGATACGCAGTATTTT.